These 13 T cell receptor beta chains originate from one sample sequenced in a study of T cells after yellow fever vaccination. TCRdb called the 5' RACE reads again in MiXCR, with one record for every CDR3 protein. The table lists 150,000 to 200,000 distinct CDR3 sequences, 11% of them singletons. The material sequenced was CD8+ T cells sorted from PBMCs, taken 15 days after the yellow fever booster vaccination. The receptor source for this set is a man younger than 35 who received the YFV17D yellow fever vaccine.

This clonotype has only a few counts. The chain combines TRBV9 with TRBJ1-5; no clear D gene. There are 13 residues in the CDR3. Germline loops: CDR1 SGDLS, CDR2 YYNGEE. The ends were cut back, 0 bases at V and 5 bases at J, with 6 bases in the middle. CDR3 amino acids: CASSVADHQPQHF. DNA of the CDR3: TGTGCCAGCAGCGTAGCCGACCATCAGCCCCAGCATTTT.

This clonotype was observed a handful of times. The V gene is TRBV4-1, the J gene TRBJ1-2, with no clear D. This CDR3 contains 14 residues. Trimming removed 0 bases at V and 7 bases at J, with 12 bases between. Germline CDR1 reads MGHRA; CDR2 reads YSYEKL. Here the CDR3 DNA reads TGCGCCAGCAGCCAAGATATAGCCCGGGGTGGCTACACCTTC. This encodes CASSQDIARGGYTF.

The table lists this clonotype with a few counts. The rearrangement joins TRBV19 to TRBJ1-1, with a tentative D call TRBD1 (5 bases). The germline CDR1 and CDR2 sequences are LNHDA and SQIVND (reference sequence). The CDR3 extends over 13 amino acids. Trimming removed 6 bases from V and 4 bases from J, with 12 bases in between. The CDR3 reads CASSLGGFTEAFF. The CDR3 region has the DNA TGTGCCAGTAGCCTCGGGGGATTCACTGAAGCTTTCTTT.

This clonotype was recorded many times. The chain is built from TRBV6-2 or TRBV6-3 and TRBJ1-2; D is ambiguous. The CDR3 covers 11 residues. The germline CDR1 and CDR2 sequences are MNHEY and SVGEGT. V shed 0 bases and J shed 9 bases, with 5 bases lying between them. The CDR3 DNA reads TGTGCCAGCAGTTACTCGAGGCGCTACACCTTC. This codes for CASSYSRRYTF.

The V gene is TRBV6-2 or TRBV6-3, the J gene TRBJ2-7; TRBD1 might be the D (5 bases). Germline-derived CDR1 and CDR2 are MNHEY and SVGEGT. Trimming took off 6 bases at V and 3 bases at J, with 12 bases between the two ends. The CDR3 covers 13 residues. The CDR3, as DNA: TGTGCCAGCAGCATGGACATCTACTACGAGCAGTACGTC. Translated: CASSMDIYYEQYV.

This clonotype has more than one count but fewer than ten. The chain has TRBV12-3 or TRBV12-4 and TRBJ1-3; unclear D gene. This CDR3 has 16 amino acids. With 4 bases removed from V and 4 bases from J, the gap between germline ends came to 17 bases. CDR3 DNA: TGTGCCAGCAGTTCCCCGTGGGATCCCCGAGGAAACACCATATATTTT. This sequence encodes CASSSPWDPRGNTIYF.

This clonotype was detected a few times. The J gene is TRBJ2-7, the V gene TRBV7-6, with a weak D call TRBD2 (5 bases). The CDR3 totals 13 residues. Trimming left V 5 bases short and J 2 bases short, with 10 bases between. Germline CDR1 reads SGHVS; CDR2 reads FNYEAQ. CDR3 sequence reads: CASSAGPTYEQYV. CDR3 in DNA: TGTGCCAGCAGCGCGGGTCCCACCTACGAGCAGTACGTC.

Only a few counts were recorded for this clonotype. This chain uses TRBV27 with TRBJ2-1, with 10 nucleotides matching TRBD1. The germline CDR1 and CDR2 sequences are MNHEY and SMNVEV (reference sequence). The length of the CDR3 is 14 residues. V shed 5 bases, J shed 4 bases, and the junction held 2 bases outside the gene matches. The CDR3 DNA sequence: TGTGCCAGCAGTGACAGGGGGCATTACAATGAGCAGTTCTTC. Encoded protein: CASSDRGHYNEQFF.

The chain couples TRBV5-6 to TRBJ2-7; no firm D call. This CDR3 has 15 residues. Trimming stripped 0 bases from V and 2 bases from J, with 12 bases between. Germline V gives CDR1 SGHDT, CDR2 YYEEEE. CDR3 loop: CASSLDRTAAYEQYF. As DNA, the CDR3 is TGTGCCAGCAGCTTGGACCGGACCGCAGCCTACGAGCAGTACTTC. The full variable domain, rest sourced from reference TRBV5-6 and TRBJ2-7, is DAGVTQSPTHLIKTRGQQVTLRCSPKSGHDTVSWYQQALGQGPQFIFQYYEEEERQRGNFPDRFSGHQFPNYSSELNVNALLLGDSALYLCASSLDRTAAYEQYFGPGTRLTVT.

This clonotype was counted at least ten times. This sequence joins TRBV29-1 and TRBJ2-1; 7 nucleotides agree with TRBD1. V shed 4 bases and J 9 bases; nucleotides not matched to a gene: 9. The CDR3 totals 13 residues. The germline V gene encodes CDR1 SQVTM and CDR2 ANQGSEA. The CDR3 loop is CSVVHRGTVEQFF. DNA of the CDR3: TGCAGCGTTGTGCACAGGGGCACGGTTGAGCAGTTCTTC.

This chain joins TRBV5-1 and TRBJ2-1; 7 bases are a match to TRBD1. CDR1 and CDR2 from the germline V gene are SGHRS and YFSETQ. The CDR3 has 15 residues. The J segment lost 1 base and the V segment lost 1 base, leaving 2 bases of the junction unmatched. CDR3 nucleotide sequence: TGCGCCAGCAGCTTGTTGGGACAGTCCTACAATGAGCAGTTCTTC. Translated, it gives CASSLLGQSYNEQFF. Using reference TRBV5-1 and TRBJ2-1 for the parts outside the CDR3, the full variable domain is KAGVTQTPRYLIKTRGQQVTLSCSPISGHRSVSWYQQTPGQGLQFLFEYFSETQRNKGNFPGRFSGRQFSNSRSEMNVSTLELGDSALYLCASSLLGQSYNEQFFGPGTRLTVL.

This clonotype was seen at least ten times. The chain joins TRBV5-1 to TRBJ1-5; TRBD1 aligns across 10 bases. Germline assignment: CDR1 SGHRS and CDR2 YFSETQ. The CDR3 totals 14 residues. J gave up 6 bases and V 5 bases, and 5 bases lay outside the gene matches. The chain's CDR3 is CASSVTGGVQPQHF. The CDR3 DNA is TGCGCCAGCAGTGTGACAGGGGGCGTTCAGCCCCAGCATTTT.

This clonotype was seen more than once but under ten times. The V gene is TRBV5-1, the J gene TRBJ1-5; no firm D call. The CDR3 runs to 15 residues. V lost 0 bases and J 3 bases, leaving 10 bases between the germline ends. CDR1 is SGHRS and CDR2 is YFSETQ in the germline V gene. Written as DNA, the CDR3 is TGCGCCAGCAGCTTGGGGGCGGGAATCAATCAGCCCCAGCATTTT. Translation gives CASSLGAGINQPQHF.